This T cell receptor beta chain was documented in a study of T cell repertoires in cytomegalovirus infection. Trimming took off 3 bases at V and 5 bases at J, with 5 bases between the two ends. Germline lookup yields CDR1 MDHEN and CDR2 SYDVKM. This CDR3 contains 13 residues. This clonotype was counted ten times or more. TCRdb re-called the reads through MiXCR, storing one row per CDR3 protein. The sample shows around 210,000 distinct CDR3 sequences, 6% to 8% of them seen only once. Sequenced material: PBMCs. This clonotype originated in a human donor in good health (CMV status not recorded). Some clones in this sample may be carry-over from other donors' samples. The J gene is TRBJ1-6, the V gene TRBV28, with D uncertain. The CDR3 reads CASSFPHNSPLHF. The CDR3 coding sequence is TGTGCCAGCAGTTTCCCGCATAATTCACCCCTCCACTTT.